Following are 26 T cell receptor beta chains from one sample sequenced in a study of CD8 T cells in ankylosing spondylitis (dated by TCRdb to 2017 to 2019). Library creation used 5' RACE. The reads were generated on an Illumina HiSeq 2500. TCRdb trimmed the raw reads at Q25, called clones with MiXCR and kept productive beta chains. When rows share a CDR3 protein, they turn into one entry using the most common DNA and genes. The sample table records about 300,000 distinct CDR3 sequences; under 25% of these occur just once. Approximately 3.7% of the sample belongs to the ten largest clones. The specimen sequenced was blood, either unsorted or a sorted T cell fraction (not recorded which). The receptor set was obtained from a female donor with ankylosing spondylitis or in good health (not recorded which).

This CDR3 is CASRLGPGAYNEQFF. In DNA form, the CDR3 reads TGTGCCAGCAGACTAGGGCCAGGGGCCTACAATGAGCAGTTCTTC. The J gene is TRBJ2-1, the V gene TRBV6-1; tentatively, D is TRBD1 (6 bases). In germline, CDR1 is MNHNS, CDR2 SASEGT. Trimming shortened V by 6 bases and J by 2 bases, and 14 bases separated the two germline ends. This CDR3 comprises 15 residues.

The rearrangement uses TRBV7-2 and TRBJ2-7; TRBD1 is a possible D gene (7 bases). The V and J ends lost 2 bases and 6 bases respectively, with 14 bases between them. Germline V gene data show CDR1 as SGHTA and CDR2 as FQGNSA. The CDR3 runs 14 residues. CDR3 region: CASSLNRGLGEQYF. The CDR3 DNA is TGTGCCAGCAGCTTAAACAGGGGACTTGGCGAGCAGTACTTC.

The V gene is TRBV7-2, the J gene TRBJ1-1; D is ambiguous. The CDR3 has 14 residues. Germline V lookup: CDR1 SGHTA, CDR2 FQGNSA. V was cut by 3 bases and J by 2 bases, with 10 bases left in between. CDR3 sequence reads: CASSFARFNTEAFF. The DNA for the CDR3 is TGTGCCAGCAGCTTCGCCCGGTTTAACACTGAAGCTTTCTTT.

Ten or more counts support this clonotype. The chain employs TRBV7-9 and TRBJ2-1; 7 bases fit TRBD2. V lost 4 bases to trimming and J lost 0 bases; unmatched junction nucleotides: 9. Germline CDR1 SEHNR, CDR2 FQNEAQ (reference sequence). This CDR3 contains 17 residues. DNA for the CDR3: TGTGCCAGCAGCTCCCTGGGGGGGGACGTCTCCTACAATGAGCAGTTCTTC. Amino acids: CASSSLGGDVSYNEQFF.

This sequence joins TRBV5-1 and TRBJ2-1; D unclear. V dropped 5 bases and J dropped 5 bases, with 11 bases sitting between them. Germline loops: CDR1 SGHRS, CDR2 YFSETQ. This CDR3 is 13 amino acids long. DNA of the CDR3: TGCGCCAGCAGGATAACAGTCGACAATGAGCAGTTCTTC. It codes for CASRITVDNEQFF. Full variable domain (rest looked up from reference TRBV5-1 and TRBJ2-1): KAGVTQTPRYLIKTRGQQVTLSCSPISGHRSVSWYQQTPGQGLQFLFEYFSETQRNKGNFPGRFSGRQFSNSRSEMNVSTLELGDSALYLCASRITVDNEQFFGPGTRLTVL.

This chain joins TRBV21-1 and TRBJ2-7; the tabulated D call, TRBD2, remains unverified against the DNA. TRBV21-1 corresponds to a pseudogene. The CDR3 is 14 amino acids. The CDR3: CASSPQRENNEQYF. The CDR3 DNA follows: TGTGCCAGCAGCCCCCAGCGGGAGAACAACGAGCAGTACTTC.

This chain joins TRBV5-4 and TRBJ2-7, with D perhaps TRBD1 or TRBD2 (5 bases each). The germline CDR1 and CDR2 sequences are SGHNT and YYREEE (reference sequence). The CDR3 runs 15 residues. V dropped 1 base and J dropped 3 bases, with 14 bases sitting between them. The CDR3 protein is CASSLFGAVGYEQYF. The CDR3 DNA is TGTGCCAGCAGCTTGTTCGGGGCGGTGGGCTACGAGCAGTACTTC.

V and J are TRBV4-1 and TRBJ2-3; TRBD2 matches 15 bases. Germline assignment: CDR1 MGHRA and CDR2 YSYEKL. The CDR3 is 21 amino acids. After removal of 0 bases from V and 5 bases from J, the junction contained 15 bases not matched to a gene. CDR3 residues: CASSQEPGTSGRYYTGDTQYF. The DNA for the CDR3 is TGCGCCAGCAGCCAAGAACCTGGGACTAGCGGGAGGTATTACACAGGAGATACGCAGTATTTT.

This clonotype was seen repeatedly, ten times or more. The CDR3 sequence is CASSLRGSGGNEQFF. As DNA, the CDR3 is TGTGCCAGCAGTTTAAGAGGAAGTGGGGGCAATGAGCAGTTCTTC. The rearrangement uses TRBV27 and TRBJ2-1; either TRBD1 or TRBD2 may fit D (5 bases each). This CDR3 contains 15 residues. V was cut by 2 bases and J by 6 bases, with 14 bases left in between. Germline V gene lookup returns CDR1 MNHEY and CDR2 SMNVEV (reference sequence).

This clonotype was seen more than once but under ten times. This sequence joins TRBV6-5 and TRBJ2-3; D might be TRBD1 (6 bases). CDR3 size: 15 residues. Germline V gives CDR1 MNHEY, CDR2 SVGAGI. The ends were cut back, 4 bases at V and 2 bases at J, with 13 bases in the middle. This chain's CDR3 is CASSLGRGLTDTQYF. The CDR3 DNA sequence: TGTGCCAGCAGTTTGGGCAGGGGCCTCACAGATACGCAGTATTTT.

The V and J genes are TRBV7-2 and TRBJ2-7, with TRBD1 identical over 7 bases. Germline CDR1 and CDR2: SGHTA and FQGNSA. V shed 5 bases, J shed 1 base, and the junction held 5 bases outside the gene matches. This CDR3 is built from 14 residues. CDR3 protein: CASSRDSLSYEQYF. CDR3 bases: TGTGCCAGCAGCCGGGACAGCCTGTCCTACGAGCAGTACTTC.

At least ten counts were recorded for this clonotype. V gene TRBV29-1 combines with J gene TRBJ2-7; no clear D gene. Germline CDR1 and CDR2: SQVTM and ANQGSEA. Deletions cut 0 bases from V and 5 bases from J, with 5 bases between. This CDR3 contains 11 residues. The chain's CDR3 is CSVEDTHEQYF. CDR3 coding DNA: TGCAGCGTTGAAGATACCCACGAGCAGTACTTC.

This clonotype was counted only a few times. The chain has TRBV6-2 or TRBV6-3 and TRBJ2-7; no clear D gene. Trimming shortened V by 2 bases and J by 2 bases, and 4 bases separated the two germline ends. In germline, CDR1 is MNHEY, CDR2 SVGEGT. The CDR3 loop spans 12 amino acids. The chain's CDR3 is CASSYPPYEQYF. The CDR3 DNA follows: TGTGCCAGCAGTTACCCCCCCTACGAGCAGTACTTC.

This chain joins TRBV3-1 and TRBJ2-1; no clear D. Trimming left V 0 bases short and J 0 bases short, with 9 bases between. Looked up from germline, CDR1 is LGHDT and CDR2 is YNNKEL (reference sequence). The CDR3 runs to 16 residues. CDR3 DNA sequence: TGTGCCAGCAGCCAAGATCTACCGGACTCCTACAATGAGCAGTTCTTC. Amino acids: CASSQDLPDSYNEQFF.

V is TRBV5-1 and J is TRBJ2-1; D may be TRBD1 or TRBD2 (6 bases each). Trimming took 5 bases from V and 6 from J, leaving 21 bases between them. Germline CDR1 and CDR2: SGHRS and YFSETQ. This CDR3 contains 16 residues. CDR3 sequence: CASRYPTGAGSNEQFF. Here the CDR3 DNA reads TGCGCCAGCAGATACCCGACGGGGGCTGGTTCCAATGAGCAGTTCTTC. Variable domain in full (rest from reference TRBV5-1 and TRBJ2-1): KAGVTQTPRYLIKTRGQQVTLSCSPISGHRSVSWYQQTPGQGLQFLFEYFSETQRNKGNFPGRFSGRQFSNSRSEMNVSTLELGDSALYLCASRYPTGAGSNEQFFGPGTRLTVL.

The CDR3, as DNA: TGTGCCACCAGCAGAGCTCTCGGGGACGAGCAGTACTTC. It specifies CATSRALGDEQYF. The chain employs TRBV15 and TRBJ2-7; maybe TRBD2 (5 bases). The V gene's germline CDR1 is LNHNV and CDR2 YYDKDF (reference sequence). V shed 1 base and J shed 5 bases, with 9 bases lying between them. The CDR3 is 13 residues long.

This clonotype showed up just a few times. The rearrangement uses TRBV13 and TRBJ2-1, with 9 nucleotides matching TRBD2. The CDR3 has 13 amino acids. Germline lookup yields CDR1 PRHDT and CDR2 FYEKMQ (reference sequence). V shed 6 bases, J shed 8 bases, and the junction held 5 bases outside the gene matches. The DNA of the CDR3 is TGTGCCAGCAGTGGGACTAGCAGTGATGAGCAGTTCTTC. As protein: CASSGTSSDEQFF.

This chain connects TRBV5-6 to TRBJ1-5, with D hard to call. This CDR3 is 18 amino acids long. Germline-derived CDR1 and CDR2 are SGHDT and YYEEEE. V lost 0 bases and J 0 bases, leaving 16 bases between the germline ends. CDR3 in DNA: TGTGCCAGCAGCTTGGCCGGGTCCTCAGGTCATAGCAATCAGCCCCAGCATTTT. It translates to CASSLAGSSGHSNQPQHF.

The table lists this clonotype with a few counts. J is TRBJ2-7 and V is TRBV27, with D unclear. The V gene lost 5 bases and the J gene lost 4 bases, with 12 bases spanning the gap. The length of the CDR3 is 13 residues. The germline V gene has CDR1 MNHEY and CDR2 SMNVEV (reference sequence). The CDR3 is CASSPNLGYEQYF. Here the CDR3 DNA reads TGTGCCAGCAGTCCAAATCTCGGATACGAGCAGTACTTC.

This clonotype was counted at least ten times. The chain combines TRBV6-2 or TRBV6-3 with TRBJ1-5, with no clear D. This CDR3 is built from 14 residues. The V end was cut by 0 bases, the J end by 2 bases, with 5 bases between. CDR1 and CDR2 (germline): MNHEY, SVGEGT. The CDR3 loop is CASSYSGGNQPQHF. CDR3 bases: TGTGCCAGCAGTTACTCGGGCGGCAATCAGCCCCAGCATTTT.

Ten or more counts support this clonotype. The J gene is TRBJ2-7, the V gene TRBV4-2; 10 bases line up with TRBD1. Germline CDR1 is LGHNA and CDR2 is YNFKEQ. The CDR3 extends over 14 amino acids. With V trimmed by 3 bases and J by 6 bases, 5 bases remained unmatched. The CDR3 nucleotides read TGTGCCAGCAGCCATGGGACAGGGGATCGCGAGCAGTACTTC. Amino acids: CASSHGTGDREQYF.

This clonotype was counted only a few times. This chain uses TRBV7-9 with TRBJ1-1; D might be TRBD1 (5 bases). This CDR3 has 16 residues. Deletions cut 2 bases from V and 1 base from J, with 14 bases between. Germline loops: CDR1 SEHNR, CDR2 FQNEAQ (reference sequence). CDR3 nucleotide sequence: TGTGCCAGCAGCTTACCGTCAGACAGTAAGAACACTGAAGCTTTCTTT. It codes for CASSLPSDSKNTEAFF. The variable domain in full, completed from reference TRBV7-9 and TRBJ1-1, reads DTGVSQNPRHKITKRGQNVTFRCDPISEHNRLYWYRQTLGQGPEFLTYFQNEAQLEKSRLLSDRFSAERPKGSFSTLEIQRTEQGDSAMYLCASSLPSDSKNTEAFFGQGTRLTVV.

The sample holds a few counts of this clonotype. This sequence joins TRBV6-6 and TRBJ2-7, with D tentatively TRBD2 (6 bases). The CDR3 is made up of 13 amino acids. Trimming cost V 8 bases and J 1 base, with 12 bases left between them. Germline loops: CDR1 MNHNY, CDR2 SVGAGI (reference sequence). The CDR3 DNA sequence: TGTGCCAGCGGGGCCGGGGGTTCCTACGAGCAGTACTTC. Its translation is CASGAGGSYEQYF.

This chain links TRBV29-1 with TRBJ1-1; a weak D match, TRBD1 (6 bases). Trimming took 3 bases from V and 6 from J, leaving 14 bases between them. Germline V gene sequence: CDR1 SQVTM, CDR2 ANQGSEA. CDR3 length: 13 amino acids. In DNA, the CDR3 is TGCAGCGTTGAGGACAGCCTGTATCCTGAAGCTTTCTTT. Its protein is CSVEDSLYPEAFF. Full variable domain (outside the CDR3, taken from reference TRBV29-1 and TRBJ1-1): SAVISQKPSRDICQRGTSLTIQCQVDSQVTMMFWYRQQPGQSLTLIATANQGSEATYESGFVIDKFPISRPNLTFSTLTVSNMSPEDSSIYLCSVEDSLYPEAFFGQGTRLTVV.

This clonotype has at least ten counts. The rearrangement uses TRBV12-3 or TRBV12-4 and TRBJ1-1, with a tentative D call TRBD1 (6 bases). V was pared by 5 bases and J by 3 bases, with 10 bases between. The CDR3 runs 13 residues. Here the CDR3 DNA reads TGTGCCAGCAGTAATACAGGGTACACTGAAGCTTTCTTT. As protein: CASSNTGYTEAFF.

The count of this clonotype is one. The chain couples TRBV20-1 to TRBJ2-7, with 10 bases aligning to TRBD1. The V and J ends lost 2 bases and 5 bases, in that order; junction bases with no gene match: 6. Germline-derived CDR1 and CDR2 are DFQATT and SNEGSKA (reference sequence). The CDR3 covers 14 residues. The DNA for the CDR3 is TGCAGTGCTAGAAAGGGACAGGGGCGAGACGAGCAGTACTTC. It yields the protein CSARKGQGRDEQYF.